These 32 T cell receptor beta chains were sequenced from one sample in a study of regulatory dendritic cells for organ transplantation. Sorted T cells were CFSE-labeled and cultured 5 days with allogeneic regulatory or mature dendritic cells at 1:10. Libraries were prepared by immunoSEQ multiplex PCR; TCRdb keeps only in-frame clonotypes and omits some of them. The sample holds about 10,000 clones, about three fifths seen once. Their recognized antigens are unknown. Material for sequencing was naive CD4+ T cells from blood cultured with dendritic cells. Subset given: CD45RA+ naive T cells. These receptors all come from a human donor in good health.

V and J are TRBV19 and TRBJ1-1; a weak D match, TRBD1 (5 bases). CDR3 length: 14 amino acids. Trimming took off 7 bases at V and 2 bases at J, with 14 bases between the two ends. Germline-derived CDR1 and CDR2 are LNHDA and SQIVND (reference sequence). CDR3 residues: CASIGATVNTEAFF. In nucleotides, the CDR3 is TGTGCCAGTATTGGGGCGACGGTTAACACTGAAGCTTTCTTT. The full variable domain, in which reference TRBV19 and TRBJ1-1 provide the parts outside the CDR3, is DGGITQSPKYLFRKEGQNVTLSCEQNLNHDAMYWYRQDPGQGLRLIYYSQIVNDFQKGDIAEGYSVSREKKESFPLTVTSAQKNPTAFYLCASIGATVNTEAFFGQGTRLTVV.

This clone showed up just once. The V call is TRBV19, the J call TRBJ1-5; tentative D call: TRBD1 (5 bases). Between the trimmed V and J ends, which lost 3 bases and 7 bases, there was a span of 10 bases. The CDR3 sequence is 13 residues long. The V gene's germline CDR1 is LNHDA and CDR2 SQIVND (reference sequence). CDR3 amino acids: CASSIGAGQPQHF. The CDR3 DNA follows: TGTGCCAGTAGTATTGGGGCGGGGCAGCCCCAGCATTTT. The complete variable domain, with remaining parts taken from reference TRBV19 and TRBJ1-5, reads DGGITQSPKYLFRKEGQNVTLSCEQNLNHDAMYWYRQDPGQGLRLIYYSQIVNDFQKGDIAEGYSVSREKKESFPLTVTSAQKNPTAFYLCASSIGAGQPQHFGDGTRLSIL.

The gene calls are TRBV18 and TRBJ1-4; no reliable D call. Germline loops: CDR1 KGHSH, CDR2 LQKENI. V dropped 3 bases and J dropped 0 bases, with 8 bases sitting between them. CDR3 length: 15 residues. CDR3 bases: TGTGCCAGCTCACCCTCGTTTGCAACTAATGAAAAACTGTTTTTT. The encoded protein is CASSPSFATNEKLFF.

The V gene is TRBV19, the J gene TRBJ1-5; tentative D call: TRBD1 (6 bases). CDR3 length: 15 residues. Germline V lookup: CDR1 LNHDA, CDR2 SQIVND (reference sequence). V was trimmed by 6 bases and J by 4 bases, leaving 16 bases between them. The CDR3 region has the DNA TGTGCCAGTAGATCGGCAGGGGCCTGGAATCAGCCCCAGCATTTT. Translating gives CASRSAGAWNQPQHF.

The J gene is TRBJ2-7, the V gene TRBV4-2, with D perhaps matching TRBD2 (5 bases). The length of the CDR3 is 13 residues. Trimming removed 0 bases at V and 7 bases at J, with 10 bases between. Germline CDR1 is LGHNA and CDR2 is YNFKEQ. CDR3 sequence (DNA): TGTGCCAGCAGCCAAGATCGGTGGAGGGAGCAGTACTTC. Amino acid sequence: CASSQDRWREQYF.

The J gene is TRBJ1-4, the V gene TRBV7-9, with D unclear. The length of the CDR3 is 14 residues. Trimming removed 7 bases from V and 4 bases from J, with 13 bases in between. Germline-derived CDR1 and CDR2 are SEHNR and FQNEAQ (reference sequence). For the CDR3, the DNA is TGTGCCAGCAACGGTGGGCCCTATAATGAAAAACTGTTTTTT. It codes for CASNGGPYNEKLFF. Full variable domain (rest looked up from reference TRBV7-9 and TRBJ1-4): DTGVSQNPRHKITKRGQNVTFRCDPISEHNRLYWYRQTLGQGPEFLTYFQNEAQLEKSRLLSDRFSAERPKGSFSTLEIQRTEQGDSAMYLCASNGGPYNEKLFFGSGTQLSVL.

This sequence joins TRBV29-1 and TRBJ2-5; perhaps TRBD2 as D (5 bases). Trimming removed 4 bases from V and 1 base from J, with 7 bases in between. The CDR3 consists of 12 residues. In germline, CDR1 is SQVTM, CDR2 ANQGSEA. CDR3 DNA sequence: TGCAGCGTTGTCGGACTCCAAGAGACCCAGTACTTC. It codes for CSVVGLQETQYF.

This chain links TRBV6-5 with TRBJ2-7, with unresolved D. V shed 6 bases and J shed 4 bases, with 10 bases lying between them. Germline assignment: CDR1 MNHEY and CDR2 SVGAGI. The CDR3 sequence is 12 residues long. CDR3: CASRTQIYEQYF. Here the CDR3 DNA reads TGTGCCAGCAGAACACAGATATACGAGCAGTACTTC.

This clone was detected a few times. The chain couples TRBV5-6 to TRBJ1-5; D unclear. V lost 0 bases to trimming and J lost 5 bases, with 9 bases between them. Germline loops: CDR1 SGHDT, CDR2 YYEEEE. This CDR3 has 14 amino acids. The CDR3 nucleotides read TGTGCCAGCAGCTTGGTGTCAGGCGATCAGCCCCAGCATTTT. Translation gives CASSLVSGDQPQHF.

This rearrangement joins TRBV15 to TRBJ2-1; 7 bases are shared with TRBD2. The V and J ends lost 0 bases and 10 bases, in that order; junction bases with no gene match: 9. CDR1 is LNHNV, CDR2 YYDKDF, per germline (reference sequence). There are 15 residues in the CDR3. CDR3 in amino acids: CATSRDVRGGREQFF. The CDR3, as DNA: TGTGCCACCAGCAGAGATGTTAGGGGAGGGAGAGAGCAGTTCTTC.

The V gene is TRBV5-8, the J gene TRBJ2-5; a possible D gene is TRBD1 (6 bases). The CDR3 sequence is 17 residues long. Germline CDR1 is SGHTS and CDR2 is YDEGEE. Trimming took 4 bases from V and 1 from J, leaving 20 bases between them. CDR3 sequence (DNA): TGTGCCAGCAGCCTGGGTCGGATACAGGGTGGCCAAGAGACCCAGTACTTC. It yields the protein CASSLGRIQGGQETQYF. The full variable domain, with the rest looked up from reference TRBV5-8 and TRBJ2-5, is EAGVTQSPTHLIKTRGQQATLRCSPISGHTSVYWYQQALGLGLQFLLWYDEGEERNRGNFPPRFSGRQFPNYSSELNVNALELEDSALYLCASSLGRIQGGQETQYFGPGTRLLVL.

This clone was counted a few times. V and J are TRBV5-5 and TRBJ2-7; maybe TRBD1 (5 bases). The CDR3 is made up of 15 amino acids. Per the germline V gene, CDR1 is SGHKS and CDR2 is YYEKEE (reference sequence). Trimming took 1 base from V and 0 from J, leaving 11 bases between them. The CDR3 is CASSLRQGFSYEQYF. The CDR3 region has the DNA TGTGCCAGCAGCTTGCGGCAGGGATTCTCCTACGAGCAGTACTTC. Combining the CDR3 with reference TRBV5-5 and TRBJ2-7 gives the whole variable domain DAGVTQSPTHLIKTRGQQVTLRCSPISGHKSVSWYQQVLGQGPQFIFQYYEKEERGRGNFPDRFSARQFPNYSSELNVNALLLGDSALYLCASSLRQGFSYEQYFGPGTRLTVT.

This rearrangement joins TRBV12-2 to TRBJ2-5; the tabulated D call, TRBD1, remains unverified against the DNA. TRBV12-2 is designated a pseudogene. The CDR3 has 14 residues. The CDR3 spells CASRVDRTGETQYF. As DNA, the CDR3 is TGTGCAAGTCGCGTGGATAGGACAGGGGAGACCCAGTACTTC.

This clone was picked up one time. The chain employs TRBV5-1 and TRBJ1-1, with a tentative D call TRBD1 (6 bases). This CDR3 has 15 amino acids. Germline V CDR1 and CDR2: SGHRS, YFSETQ. Trimming took 1 base from V and 3 from J, leaving 13 bases between them. This CDR3 is CASSLSGGGDTEAFF. The CDR3 region has the DNA TGCGCCAGCAGCTTGAGTGGAGGGGGGGACACTGAAGCTTTCTTT.

The chain's CDR3 is CASSRMEYGYTF. DNA for the CDR3: TGTGCCAGCAGTCGCATGGAGTATGGCTACACCTTC. The V call is TRBV7-9, the J call TRBJ1-2; D not certain. The CDR3 runs to 12 residues. Trimming stripped 6 bases from V and 5 bases from J, with 10 bases between. Germline values: CDR1 SEHNR, CDR2 FQNEAQ (reference sequence). Filled out from reference TRBV7-9 and TRBJ1-2, the complete variable domain reads DTGVSQNPRHKITKRGQNVTFRCDPISEHNRLYWYRQTLGQGPEFLTYFQNEAQLEKSRLLSDRFSAERPKGSFSTLEIQRTEQGDSAMYLCASSRMEYGYTFGSGTRLTVV.

In this sample, this clone turned up a few times. The gene calls are TRBV19 and TRBJ2-3; D is undetermined. Germline V gene sequence: CDR1 LNHDA, CDR2 SQIVND (reference sequence). V was trimmed by 5 bases and J by 5 bases, leaving 5 bases between them. The CDR3 covers 11 residues. CDR3 sequence reads: CASSLRDTQYF. The CDR3 DNA is TGTGCCAGTAGTCTCAGAGATACGCAGTATTTT. The variable domain in full, completed from reference TRBV19 and TRBJ2-3, reads DGGITQSPKYLFRKEGQNVTLSCEQNLNHDAMYWYRQDPGQGLRLIYYSQIVNDFQKGDIAEGYSVSREKKESFPLTVTSAQKNPTAFYLCASSLRDTQYFGPGTRLTVL.

This clone has only one observation. V is TRBV18 and J is TRBJ2-3; TRBD1 is a possible D gene (6 bases). CDR3 length: 14 residues. The V gene lost 3 bases and the J gene lost 4 bases, with 11 bases spanning the gap. Germline CDR1 KGHSH, CDR2 LQKENI. The chain's CDR3 is CASSPRQVADTQYF. The CDR3 DNA reads as TGTGCCAGCTCACCCAGACAGGTGGCAGATACGCAGTATTTT.

This chain connects TRBV6-5 to TRBJ1-2; D is possibly TRBD1 (6 bases). Germline lookup yields CDR1 MNHEY and CDR2 SVGAGI. The CDR3 has 14 residues. V was clipped by 6 bases and J by 2 bases, with 13 bases between them. The CDR3 nucleotides are TGTGCCAGCAGGAGACAGGCCCAGAACTATGGCTACACCTTC. This codes for CASRRQAQNYGYTF.

As for this clone: Additional DNA sequences in this sample encode the identical CDR3. The rearrangement links TRBV5-5 to TRBJ1-4; TRBD1 matches at 8 bases. The CDR3 sequence is 17 residues long. Germline loops: CDR1 SGHKS, CDR2 YYEKEE (reference sequence). Losses at the gene ends were 1 base for V and 3 bases for J; bases not matched to a gene: 8. CDR3 loop: CASSLYQGAQANEKLFF. CDR3 sequence (DNA): TGTGCCAGCAGCTTGTATCAGGGGGCGCAGGCTAATGAAAAACTGTTTTTT.

V and J are TRBV5-1 and TRBJ2-7, with 12 bases matching TRBD2. The V segment lost 3 bases and the J segment 5 bases; nucleotides outside the gene matches: 3. CDR3 size: 14 residues. Germline assignment: CDR1 SGHRS and CDR2 YFSETQ. The DNA of the CDR3 is TGCGCCAGCAGCTACGGACTAGCGGGGAACGAGCAGTACTTC. Its protein product is CASSYGLAGNEQYF.

The V gene is TRBV5-1, the J gene TRBJ1-1; possibly TRBD1 for D (5 bases). This CDR3 comprises 14 residues. V shed 3 bases and J shed 0 bases, with 9 bases lying between them. Looked up from germline, CDR1 is SGHRS and CDR2 is YFSETQ. The CDR3 sequence is CASSSGLMNTEAFF. As DNA, the CDR3 is TGCGCCAGCAGCTCGGGACTTATGAACACTGAAGCTTTCTTT.

This sequence joins TRBV5-4 and TRBJ2-5, with TRBD2 matching 7 bases. The junction had 10 bases not matched to a gene; V was cut back by 0 bases and J by 2 bases. The CDR3 length is 17 residues. Germline V gene data show CDR1 as SGHNT and CDR2 as YYREEE (reference sequence). Here the CDR3 DNA reads TGTGCCAGCAGCTTGGGGCCCCTAACGGGGGGACAAGAGACCCAGTACTTC. It is translated as CASSLGPLTGGQETQYF.

V is TRBV18 and J is TRBJ1-2; a weak D match, TRBD1 (6 bases). Germline CDR1 and CDR2: KGHSH and LQKENI. CDR3 length: 20 amino acids. V shed 5 bases and J shed 3 bases, with 31 bases lying between them. CDR3 sequence: CASSAKAGGAFSDTHYGYTF. The CDR3 nucleotides are TGTGCCAGCTCAGCGAAGGCGGGGGGCGCATTCTCCGACACCCACTATGGCTACACCTTC. The full variable domain, in which reference TRBV18 and TRBJ1-2 provide the parts outside the CDR3, is NAGVMQNPRHLVRRRGQEARLRCSPMKGHSHVYWYRQLPEEGLKFMVYLQKENIIDESGMPKERFSAEFPKEGPSILRIQQVVRGDSAAYFCASSAKAGGAFSDTHYGYTFGSGTRLTVV.

V and J are TRBV6-5 and TRBJ2-3, with a weak D call TRBD1 (6 bases). Germline-derived CDR1 and CDR2 are MNHEY and SVGAGI. The CDR3 has 14 residues. The V gene lost 7 bases and the J gene lost 3 bases, with 14 bases spanning the gap. The CDR3 DNA sequence: TGTGCCAGCACGACGCAGGGGCTAACAGATACGCAGTATTTT. Translating it yields CASTTQGLTDTQYF.

V usage is TRBV7-2 and J usage is TRBJ2-7, with D perhaps matching TRBD1 (6 bases). Germline CDR1 is SGHTA and CDR2 is FQGNSA. V lost 5 bases, J lost 4 bases, and 12 bases lay in between. This CDR3 region has 13 residues. The CDR3 DNA follows: TGTGCCAGCAGCCACAGGGCTACTTACGAGCAGTACTTC. Its translation: CASSHRATYEQYF.

J is TRBJ2-5 and V is TRBV18; 12 bases line up with TRBD1. CDR3 length: 17 amino acids. In germline, CDR1 is KGHSH, CDR2 LQKENI. V trimming: 2 bases; J trimming: 3 bases; junction bases outside the gene matches: 7. The CDR3 protein is CASSPLGQGAREETQYF. CDR3 DNA: TGTGCCAGCTCACCATTGGGACAGGGGGCCAGGGAAGAGACCCAGTACTTC.

This clone has more than one count but fewer than ten. The chain uses TRBV28 and TRBJ1-1, with no clear D. CDR1 and CDR2 from the germline V gene are MDHEN and SYDVKM. V was shortened by 7 bases and J by 4 bases, with 13 bases between the two germline ends. The CDR3 spans 13 residues. CDR3 region: CASTPAGGTEAFF. The CDR3 DNA sequence: TGTGCCAGCACCCCCGCGGGAGGCACTGAAGCTTTCTTT.

This clone was observed a few times. V gene TRBV5-1 combines with J gene TRBJ2-1; the D gene is possibly TRBD2 (7 bases). The V end was cut by 8 bases, the J end by 3 bases, with 21 bases between. Germline loops: CDR1 SGHRS, CDR2 YFSETQ. This CDR3 comprises 16 residues. The CDR3 DNA sequence: TGCGCCAGTTCCAAAGGTGGGGGGGCAGGCTACAATGAGCAGTTCTTC. Translated: CASSKGGGAGYNEQFF.

This chain uses TRBV2 with TRBJ2-6; TRBD2 is a possible D gene (5 bases). The CDR3 is 14 residues long. Germline CDR1 is SNHLY and CDR2 is FYNNEI. Trimming pared 6 bases from V and 0 bases from J, leaving 6 bases between. The CDR3 protein is CASRRDSGANVLTF. For the CDR3, the DNA is TGTGCCAGCAGGAGGGACTCTGGGGCCAACGTCCTGACTTTC.

The chain has TRBV11-3 and TRBJ1-2, with a weak D call TRBD1 (6 bases). This CDR3 is 15 amino acids long. V was shortened by 5 bases and J by 0 bases, with 13 bases between the two germline ends. The germline V gene has CDR1 SGHNT and CDR2 YENEEA. The CDR3 nucleotides are TGTGCCAGCAGCCTGACAGGCTCTTCTAACTATGGCTACACCTTC. Protein product: CASSLTGSSNYGYTF.

A note on this clone: Compared with germline, one end of the junction differs, possibly owing to a read error. This chain links TRBV5-4 with TRBJ1-1; tentative D call: TRBD1 (6 bases). This CDR3 region has 15 residues. CDR1 and CDR2 from the germline V gene are SGHNT and YYREEE (reference sequence). CDR3 DNA: TGCGCCAGCAGCCGAGAACAGGGCGTGCGGACTGAAGCTTTCTTT. Translating it yields CASSREQGVRTEAFF.

The rearrangement links TRBV9 to TRBJ2-3; 9 bases align to TRBD2. Looked up from germline, CDR1 is SGDLS and CDR2 is YYNGEE. The J segment lost 0 bases and the V segment lost 0 bases, leaving 5 bases of the junction unmatched. This CDR3 contains 17 residues. The CDR3 here is CASSVGVLAGSTDTQYF. CDR3 in DNA: TGTGCCAGCAGCGTAGGGGTGCTAGCGGGAAGCACAGATACGCAGTATTTT.